The subject of this entry is one T cell receptor (beta chain). Survey-level TCR beta sequencing used the immunoSEQ assay. Data came from immunoSEQ multiplex PCR; TCRdb stores just in-frame clones and leaves some out. This sample yields about 68,000 clones, of which over 85% are seen a single time; around 4.5% belongs to the top ten. The receptor was derived from a man aged 35-49 years with rheumatoid arthritis. The sample consisted of PBMCs.

CDR3 sequence (DNA): TGTGCCACCAGCAGGGCAGGGGAGGTTGAGCCCCAGCATTTT. Its protein product is CATSRAGEVEPQHF. The chain carries TRBV15 and TRBJ1-5, with D tentatively TRBD1 (6 bases). CDR3 length equals 14 residues. V was cut by 3 bases and J by 8 bases, with 14 bases left in between. Germline-derived CDR1 and CDR2 are LNHNV and YYDKDF (reference sequence).